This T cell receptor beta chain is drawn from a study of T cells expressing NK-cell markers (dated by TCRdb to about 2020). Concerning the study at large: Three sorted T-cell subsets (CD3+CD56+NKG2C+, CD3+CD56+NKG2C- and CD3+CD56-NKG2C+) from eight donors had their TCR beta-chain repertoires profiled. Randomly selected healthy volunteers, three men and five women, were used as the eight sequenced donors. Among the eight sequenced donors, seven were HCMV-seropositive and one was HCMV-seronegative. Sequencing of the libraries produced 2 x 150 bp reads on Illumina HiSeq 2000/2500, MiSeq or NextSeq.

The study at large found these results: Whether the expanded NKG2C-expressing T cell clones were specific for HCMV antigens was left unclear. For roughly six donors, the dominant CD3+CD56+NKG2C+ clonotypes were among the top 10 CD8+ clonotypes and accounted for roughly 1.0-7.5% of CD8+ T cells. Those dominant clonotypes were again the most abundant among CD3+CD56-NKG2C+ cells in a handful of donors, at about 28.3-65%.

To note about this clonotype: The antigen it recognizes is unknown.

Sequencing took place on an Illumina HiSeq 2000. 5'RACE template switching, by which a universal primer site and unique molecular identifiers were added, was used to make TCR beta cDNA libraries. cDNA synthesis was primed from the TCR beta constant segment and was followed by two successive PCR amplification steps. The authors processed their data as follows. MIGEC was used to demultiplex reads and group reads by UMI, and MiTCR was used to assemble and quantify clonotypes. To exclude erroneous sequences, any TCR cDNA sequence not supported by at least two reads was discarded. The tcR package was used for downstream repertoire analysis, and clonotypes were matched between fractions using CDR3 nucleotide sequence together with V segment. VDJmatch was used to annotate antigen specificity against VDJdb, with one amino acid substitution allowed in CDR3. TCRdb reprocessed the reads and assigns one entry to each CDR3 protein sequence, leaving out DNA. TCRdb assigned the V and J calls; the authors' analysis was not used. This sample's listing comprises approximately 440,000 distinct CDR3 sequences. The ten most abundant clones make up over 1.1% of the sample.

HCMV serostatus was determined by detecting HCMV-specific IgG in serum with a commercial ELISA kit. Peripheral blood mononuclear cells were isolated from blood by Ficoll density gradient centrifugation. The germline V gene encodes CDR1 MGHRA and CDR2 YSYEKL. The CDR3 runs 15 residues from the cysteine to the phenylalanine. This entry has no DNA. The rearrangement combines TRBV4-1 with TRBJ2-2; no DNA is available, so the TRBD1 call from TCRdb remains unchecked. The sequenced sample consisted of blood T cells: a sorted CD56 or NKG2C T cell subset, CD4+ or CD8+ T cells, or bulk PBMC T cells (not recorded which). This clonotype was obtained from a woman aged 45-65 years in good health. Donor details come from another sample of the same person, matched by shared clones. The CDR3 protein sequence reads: CASSQVAVRTGELFF.